One and the same sample provided the 30 T cell receptor beta chains below, sequenced in a study of cytomegalovirus exposure and HLA in healthy donors. This PCR relied on a set of 60 Vbeta primers and 13 Jbeta primers. TCRdb's table, derived via immunoSEQ multiplex PCR, lists solely in-frame clones and lacks some. Among about 130,000 clones listed, about 78% were seen once. The sample taken for sequencing was PBMCs. These TCRs come from a female donor in good health and CMV-seronegative.

This clone was recorded a few times. The rearrangement links TRBV7-8 to TRBJ1-1; D not resolved. V was shortened by 5 bases and J by 1 base, with 11 bases between the two germline ends. CDR1 is SGHVS and CDR2 is FQNEAQ in the germline V gene. The CDR3 covers 14 residues. The CDR3 DNA reads as TGTGCCAGCAGCCTGCAGTCGGGGAACACTGAAGCTTTCTTT. It is translated as CASSLQSGNTEAFF.

The V and J genes are TRBV2 and TRBJ1-1; tentative D call: TRBD1 (6 bases). CDR3 length: 14 amino acids. Trimming cost V 7 bases and J 5 bases, with 17 bases left between them. The germline gives CDR1 SNHLY, CDR2 FYNNEI. The CDR3, as DNA: TGTGCCAGCAACCTAGGGGGTCTGGGGACTGAAGCTTTCTTT. Encoded protein: CASNLGGLGTEAFF. Supplemented by reference TRBV2 and TRBJ1-1, the full variable domain reads EPEVTQTPSHQVTQMGQEVILRCVPISNHLYFYWYRQILGQKVEFLVSFYNNEISEKSEIFDDQFSVERPDGSNFTLKIRSTKLEDSAMYFCASNLGGLGTEAFFGQGTRLTVV.

The chain has TRBV4-2 and TRBJ2-3; 8 bases agree with TRBD2. J was trimmed by 3 bases and V by 0 bases; bases with no gene match: 5. This CDR3 region has 16 residues. The germline V gene has CDR1 LGHNA and CDR2 YNFKEQ. Here the CDR3 reads CASSQELSGTTDTQYF. In DNA form, the CDR3 reads TGTGCCAGCAGCCAAGAGCTTAGCGGGACTACAGATACGCAGTATTTT.

This chain joins TRBV18 and TRBJ1-1; D perhaps matches TRBD1 (6 bases). The V gene lost 2 bases and the J gene lost 1 base, with 11 bases spanning the gap. The CDR3 sequence is 15 residues long. From germline, CDR1 is KGHSH and CDR2 LQKENI. The CDR3 loop is CASSPGQTGNTEAFF. The CDR3 nucleotides read TGTGCCAGCTCACCAGGACAGACGGGGAACACTGAAGCTTTCTTT.

A note on this clone: The same CDR3 arises from other DNA sequences in this sample as well. The chain employs TRBV15 and TRBJ1-2, with D perhaps TRBD1 (5 bases). The CDR3 contains 13 residues. Germline values: CDR1 LNHNV, CDR2 YYDKDF (reference sequence). CDR3 sequence (DNA): TGTGCTATTAGTTCAGGGTCTAACTATGGCTACACCTTC. Encoded protein: CAISSGSNYGYTF.

This clone was observed a handful of times. This chain connects TRBV6-4 to TRBJ2-2; TRBD2 is a possible D gene (5 bases). V shed 5 bases and J shed 4 bases, with 11 bases lying between them. Germline V gene lookup returns CDR1 MRHNA and CDR2 SNTAGT. CDR3 size: 14 residues. The CDR3 sequence is CASSNLAGTGELFF. The CDR3 region has the DNA TGTGCCAGCAGTAATCTAGCTGGCACCGGGGAGCTGTTTTTT.

This chain connects TRBV5-4 to TRBJ2-7; possibly TRBD2 for D (6 bases). In germline, CDR1 is SGHNT, CDR2 YYREEE (reference sequence). The CDR3 consists of 15 residues. V dropped 4 bases and J dropped 4 bases, with 18 bases sitting between them. The CDR3 here is CASSGIAGKSYEQYF. The CDR3 DNA reads as TGTGCCAGCAGCGGTATTGCGGGAAAGAGTTACGAGCAGTACTTC.

This sequence joins TRBV5-6 and TRBJ2-6; the match to TRBD2 covers 8 bases. Germline V gene data show CDR1 as SGHDT and CDR2 as YYEEEE. V lost 4 bases, J lost 3 bases, and 6 bases stayed unmatched. This CDR3 has 16 residues. CDR3 amino acids: CASSGNRGGGANVLTF. CDR3 DNA sequence: TGTGCCAGCAGCGGAAATCGGGGGGGTGGGGCCAACGTCCTGACTTTC.

This chain uses TRBV5-4 with TRBJ2-7; 9 bases line up with TRBD2. V shed 1 base and J 2 bases; nucleotides not matched to a gene: 7. The CDR3 consists of 16 residues. The germline CDR1 and CDR2 sequences are SGHNT and YYREEE (reference sequence). CDR3 in DNA: TGTGCCAGCAGCTTGAGGGGCGGGAGGGCCCCCTACGAGCAGTACTTC. Translated: CASSLRGGRAPYEQYF.

The chain joins TRBV5-4 to TRBJ2-5; a weak D match, TRBD2 (6 bases). The germline CDR1 and CDR2 sequences are SGHNT and YYREEE (reference sequence). CDR3 length equals 13 residues. With 4 bases removed from V and 3 bases from J, the gap between germline ends came to 10 bases. This chain's CDR3 is CASSTGREETQYF. In nucleotides, the CDR3 is TGTGCCAGCAGCACCGGGAGAGAAGAGACCCAGTACTTC.

This clone has more than one count but fewer than ten. J is TRBJ2-1 and V is TRBV5-5; tentatively, D is TRBD1 (6 bases). V was pared by 3 bases and J by 0 bases, with 13 bases between. The CDR3 sequence is 16 residues long. Germline assignment: CDR1 SGHKS and CDR2 YYEKEE (reference sequence). CDR3 nucleotide sequence: TGTGCCAGCAGCTCGACCACAGGGCTCTCCTACAATGAGCAGTTCTTC. Amino acid sequence: CASSSTTGLSYNEQFF.

This clone was detected a few times. This sequence joins TRBV30 and TRBJ1-1, with D uncertain. The germline gives CDR1 GTSNPN, CDR2 SVGIG (reference sequence). The CDR3 totals 12 residues. The germline V and J ends were trimmed by 2 bases and 5 bases, with 9 bases remaining between them. DNA of the CDR3: TGTGCCTGGAGTCTCGAGCCAACTGAAGCTTTCTTT. Residues: CAWSLEPTEAFF.

This CDR3 is CASSHHGQGGYGYTF. CDR3 DNA: TGCGCCAGCAGCCACCACGGACAGGGGGGATATGGCTACACCTTC. V is TRBV4-3 and J is TRBJ1-2; 10 bases line up with TRBD1. CDR3 length: 15 amino acids. Germline values: CDR1 LGHNA, CDR2 YSLEER. V lost 3 bases to trimming and J lost 5 bases; unmatched junction nucleotides: 6.

This chain connects TRBV4-2 to TRBJ1-6; 8 bases line up with TRBD1. J was trimmed by 5 bases and V by 1 base; bases with no gene match: 1. Germline V gives CDR1 LGHNA, CDR2 YNFKEQ. CDR3 length: 15 amino acids. The CDR3 coding sequence is TGTGCCAGCAGCCAAGTGGACAGGGATAATTCACCCCTCCACTTT. It encodes CASSQVDRDNSPLHF.

The chain is built from TRBV6-5 and TRBJ2-7, with 9 positions matching TRBD1. The germline CDR1 and CDR2 sequences are MNHEY and SVGAGI. J lost 5 bases, V lost 7 bases, and 6 bases had no gene match. The CDR3 is 13 residues long. This chain's CDR3 is CASTMGQGNEQYF. Written as DNA, the CDR3 is TGTGCCAGCACTATGGGACAGGGAAACGAGCAGTACTTC.

The chain recombines TRBV28 with TRBJ2-1, with no clear D. V was clipped by 4 bases and J by 8 bases, with 15 bases between them. This CDR3 is built from 14 residues. The germline CDR1 and CDR2 sequences are MDHEN and SYDVKM. CDR3 residues: CASSSDGSADEQFF. CDR3 sequence (DNA): TGTGCCAGCAGTTCCGATGGAAGCGCGGATGAGCAGTTCTTC.

The chain uses TRBV21-1 and TRBJ1-1. TRBV21-1 is annotated as a pseudogene. The CDR3 is 16 amino acids. CDR3 sequence reads: CASSKGIGREGTEAFF. CDR3 DNA: TGTGCCAGCAGCAAAGGGATAGGGCGGGAGGGGACTGAAGCTTTCTTT.

The V call is TRBV30, the J call TRBJ1-5, with 8 nucleotides matching TRBD1. The germline V gene has CDR1 GTSNPN and CDR2 SVGIG (reference sequence). The CDR3 is 13 amino acids. V was pared by 2 bases and J by 7 bases, with 4 bases of the junction left unmatched. This CDR3 reads CAWSPDRGQPQHF. DNA for the CDR3: TGTGCCTGGAGTCCCGACAGGGGACAGCCCCAGCATTTT.

The chain carries TRBV27 and TRBJ1-5; D may be TRBD1 (5 bases). With 5 bases removed from V and 2 bases from J, the gap between germline ends came to 13 bases. Germline V gene data show CDR1 as MNHEY and CDR2 as SMNVEV (reference sequence). CDR3 size: 15 residues. The CDR3, as DNA: TGTGCCAGCAGTCCAGCAGGGCTAGGCAATCAGCCCCAGCATTTT. This sequence encodes CASSPAGLGNQPQHF.

The rearrangement links TRBV29-1 to TRBJ2-3; D is undetermined. V was pared by 5 bases and J by 4 bases, with 10 bases between. In germline, CDR1 is SQVTM, CDR2 ANQGSEA. This CDR3 has 12 residues. The CDR3 DNA follows: TGCAGCGTTACGTGGGCCCCAGATACGCAGTATTTT. Amino acid sequence: CSVTWAPDTQYF.

The rearrangement joins TRBV11-2 to TRBJ2-1, with TRBD2 matching over 13 bases. The CDR3 covers 17 residues. The germline V gene encodes CDR1 SGHAT and CDR2 FQNNGV. J lost 3 bases, V lost 3 bases, and 5 bases had no gene match. As DNA, the CDR3 is TGTGCCAGCAGCTTCCCGACTAGCGGGAGGTACTACAATGAGCAGTTCTTC. Residues: CASSFPTSGRYYNEQFF.

Here the CDR3 reads CASSRGGATNEKLFF. The CDR3 bases are TGTGCCAGCAGCCGGGGCGGCGCAACTAATGAAAAACTGTTTTTT. The V and J genes are TRBV4-2 and TRBJ1-4; D is perhaps TRBD1 (5 bases). The V end lost 4 bases, the J end lost 0 bases, and 9 bases lay between the germline ends. This CDR3 has 15 amino acids. The V gene's germline CDR1 is LGHNA and CDR2 YNFKEQ.

The CDR3 coding sequence is TGTGCCAGCAGTCTTGGACAGGGGGTTTATAATGGCTACACCTTC. Its translation: CASSLGQGVYNGYTF. The chain carries TRBV28 and TRBJ1-2; 10 positions agree with TRBD1. V was pared by 5 bases and J by 6 bases, with 9 bases of the junction left unmatched. Germline-derived CDR1 and CDR2 are MDHEN and SYDVKM. The CDR3 has 15 residues.

This chain uses TRBV5-1 with TRBJ2-3; 10 bases are a match to TRBD2. Germline-derived CDR1 and CDR2 are SGHRS and YFSETQ. The CDR3 is 15 residues long. Trimming cost V 4 bases and J 3 bases; bases outside gene matches: 5. CDR3 amino acids: CASSGTSEETDTQYF. CDR3 sequence (DNA): TGCGCCAGCAGCGGGACTAGCGAAGAGACAGATACGCAGTATTTT. The entire variable domain, with the rest obtained from reference TRBV5-1 and TRBJ2-3, is as follows: KAGVTQTPRYLIKTRGQQVTLSCSPISGHRSVSWYQQTPGQGLQFLFEYFSETQRNKGNFPGRFSGRQFSNSRSEMNVSTLELGDSALYLCASSGTSEETDTQYFGPGTRLTVL.

The CDR3 bases are TGTGCCAGCAGCTTGGGGCCTAGCGGGAGCTTTAGCACAGATACGCAGTATTTT. This codes for CASSLGPSGSFSTDTQYF. This chain links TRBV5-6 with TRBJ2-3, with 10 positions matching TRBD2. The CDR3 covers 18 residues. Unmatched junction bases numbered 7, after V lost 0 bases and J lost 0 bases. From germline, CDR1 is SGHDT and CDR2 YYEEEE.

The chain has TRBV2 and TRBJ2-1; the D is unclear. Germline-derived CDR1 and CDR2 are SNHLY and FYNNEI. Trimming cost V 7 bases and J 0 bases, with 7 bases left between them. The CDR3 covers 13 residues. DNA for the CDR3: TGTGCCAGCATACCACACTCCTACAATGAGCAGTTCTTC. Its protein product is CASIPHSYNEQFF.

The chain carries TRBV7-2 and TRBJ2-5, with D possibly matching TRBD1 (6 bases). Per germline, CDR1 SGHTA and CDR2 FQGNSA. There are 14 residues in the CDR3. Trimming shortened V by 4 bases and J by 7 bases, and 16 bases separated the two germline ends. In DNA, the CDR3 is TGTGCCAGCAGCTCCACTAGGACCAGGGGGACCCAGTACTTC. Encoded protein: CASSSTRTRGTQYF.

The chain couples TRBV4-3 to TRBJ1-1, with TRBD1 matching 9 bases. With 4 bases clipped from V and 4 bases from J, the junction kept 4 bases outside the gene matches. The CDR3 spans 14 residues. Germline CDR1 reads LGHNA; CDR2 reads YSLEER. The CDR3 spells CASSPRTGATEAFF. The DNA of the CDR3 is TGCGCCAGCAGCCCGAGGACAGGGGCCACTGAAGCTTTCTTT.

V gene TRBV29-1 combines with J gene TRBJ2-3; perhaps TRBD1 as D (5 bases). The CDR3 contains 10 residues. The V gene's germline CDR1 is SQVTM and CDR2 ANQGSEA. With 7 bases removed from V and 5 bases from J, the gap between germline ends came to 7 bases. CDR3 coding DNA: TGCAGCGCCACAGGAGATACGCAGTATTTT. Translating gives CSATGDTQYF.

V gene TRBV19 combines with J gene TRBJ2-7, with D unresolved. The CDR3 extends over 15 amino acids. Trimming left V 3 bases short and J 2 bases short, with 14 bases between. The V gene's germline CDR1 is LNHDA and CDR2 SQIVND (reference sequence). CDR3 sequence reads: CASSINLSGAYEQYF. CDR3 in DNA: TGTGCCAGTAGTATCAATCTTAGTGGAGCCTACGAGCAGTACTTC. Full variable domain (remainder filled in from reference TRBV19 and TRBJ2-7): DGGITQSPKYLFRKEGQNVTLSCEQNLNHDAMYWYRQDPGQGLRLIYYSQIVNDFQKGDIAEGYSVSREKKESFPLTVTSAQKNPTAFYLCASSINLSGAYEQYFGPGTRLTVT.